The 6 T cell receptor beta chains below all came from one sample that was sequenced in a study of vaccination and CD4 T cells after COVID-19. An Oncomine TCR Beta short-read assay was used to sequence the DNA from cultured CD4+ T cells. Each CDR3 protein gets one entry after TCRdb re-called the PCR reads with MiXCR. The data show about 7,000 distinct CDR3 sequences, with around two thirds seen just once and around 27% held by the top ten. The sample's treatment: approximately nine-day PBMC culture with coronavirus spike peptide pools or control peptides (ViraFEST assay). No antigen has been identified for these receptors. Input material: CD4+ T cells from blood, cultured in vitro. The receptors stem from a human donor who had recovered from COVID-19.

The chain links TRBV7-2 to TRBJ2-1; D is uncertain. With 4 bases removed from V and 9 bases from J, the gap between germline ends came to 13 bases. In germline, CDR1 is SGHTA, CDR2 FQGNSA. The CDR3 extends over 13 amino acids. The CDR3, as DNA: TGTGCCAGCAGCTCCTTAGGTCGGAGTGAGCAGTTCTTC. Its translation: CASSSLGRSEQFF.

This clonotype has just a few counts. The rearrangement links TRBV6-2 or TRBV6-3 to TRBJ2-1; D might be TRBD1 (5 bases). CDR3 length: 13 residues. From germline, CDR1 is MNHEY and CDR2 SVGEGT. The V and J ends lost 7 bases and 15 bases respectively, with 22 bases between them. CDR3 sequence (DNA): TGTGCCAGCACTCCAGGGAATCCGGGCCCTACGTTCTTC. Its translation: CASTPGNPGPTFF.

V usage is TRBV12-3 or TRBV12-4 and J usage is TRBJ2-1; 8 bases are a match to TRBD2. This CDR3 is 14 amino acids long. The junction had 5 bases not matched to a gene; V was cut back by 2 bases and J by 8 bases. The CDR3 sequence is CASSLSGSEDEQFF. CDR3 DNA: TGTGCCAGCAGTTTAAGCGGGAGTGAGGATGAGCAGTTCTTC.

This sequence joins TRBV19 and TRBJ2-1; tentative D call: TRBD2 (6 bases). V was shortened by 3 bases and J by 8 bases, with 11 bases between the two germline ends. CDR1 is LNHDA and CDR2 is SQIVND in the germline V gene (reference sequence). The CDR3 is made up of 13 amino acids. This CDR3 reads CASSMPTRDEQFF. DNA for the CDR3: TGTGCCAGTAGTATGCCGACTAGGGATGAGCAGTTCTTC.

The chain carries TRBV11-3 and TRBJ2-2; D call uncertain. In germline, CDR1 is SGHNT, CDR2 YENEEA. V was trimmed by 5 bases and J by 5 bases, leaving 9 bases between them. The CDR3 loop spans 13 amino acids. This chain's CDR3 is CASSPSPTGELFF. CDR3 coding DNA: TGTGCCAGCAGCCCCTCTCCTACCGGGGAGCTGTTTTTT.

V usage is TRBV7-9 and J usage is TRBJ2-6; no clear D gene. Germline CDR1 SEHNR, CDR2 FQNEAQ (reference sequence). V lost 6 bases and J lost 4, with 10 bases in between. The length of the CDR3 is 14 residues. The CDR3 loop is CASRHQSGANVLTF. DNA of the CDR3: TGTGCCAGCAGACACCAAAGCGGGGCCAACGTCCTGACTTTC.